One sample yielded the 3 T cell receptor beta chains listed below, sequenced in a study of cytomegalovirus exposure and HLA in healthy donors. PCR amplification relied on 60 Vbeta primers (plus 13 Jbeta primers). Generated by immunoSEQ multiplex PCR, the TCRdb table keeps only in-frame clones and is missing some. The sample shows 130,000 or so clones, around 80% of them seen only once. Sequenced: PBMCs. These receptors were collected from a man younger than 35 in good health and CMV-seropositive.

The CDR3 region has the DNA TGTGCCAGCAGCTTAGATGGGGAGGGTGGCGAGCAGTACTTC. Its protein is CASSLDGEGGEQYF. The chain uses TRBV11-3 and TRBJ2-5; 7 bases fit TRBD2. TRBJ2-7 matches the DNA end more closely, so the J call is doubtful. The germline V gene encodes CDR1 SGHNT and CDR2 YENEEA. The CDR3 has 14 residues.

The V gene is TRBV6-5, the J gene TRBJ1-1; TRBD1 matches 7 bases. The germline CDR1 and CDR2 sequences are MNHEY and SVGAGI. There are 13 residues in the CDR3. The V segment lost 5 bases and the J segment 4 bases; nucleotides outside the gene matches: 4. The CDR3, as DNA: TGTGCCAGCAGTGCGACAGGGCGCACTGAAGCTTTCTTT. This translates into CASSATGRTEAFF.

This chain uses TRBV6-5 with TRBJ1-4; unclear D gene. Germline lookup yields CDR1 MNHEY and CDR2 SVGAGI. This CDR3 is built from 13 residues. V lost 5 bases, J lost 11 bases, and 15 bases lay in between. CDR3: CASSAIPPGKLFF. CDR3 bases: TGTGCCAGCAGTGCTATTCCCCCGGGGAAACTGTTTTTT.